This is a list of T cell receptor beta chains from one sample in a study of tumor-infiltrating lymphocytes in oesophageal squamous cell carcinoma. TCRdb called the PCR reads again in MiXCR, with one record for every CDR3 protein. This sample carries 16,000 or so distinct CDR3 sequences, 40% to 55% of them seen once, and the ten largest clones take roughly 40%. Sequences were obtained from blood. The receptors originated from a female donor with esophageal squamous cell carcinoma. CDR3s include the opening cysteine and the closing phenylalanine or tryptophan. D genes are given only for firm matches. The listing skips clone size in some rows; elsewhere it reads once, few, many or a size class.

size	V	J	D	CDR3	DNA
many	TRBV12-3/TRBV12-4	TRBJ2-2	.	CASQGTSNTGELFF	TGTGCCAGCCAGGGGACATCGAACACCGGGGAGCTGTTTTTT
.	TRBV27	TRBJ1-4	.	CASSRAGGAEKLFF	TGTGCCAGCAGCCGGGCGGGAGGCGCTGAAAAACTGTTTTTT
many	TRBV5-1	TRBJ2-4	TRBD2	CASSGSVAGGNIQYF	TGCGCCAGCAGCGGGTCAGTGGCGGGGGGAAACATTCAGTACTTC
.	TRBV29-1	TRBJ1-5	.	CSVGARDQPQHF	TGCAGCGTGGGCGCTAGAGATCAGCCCCAGCATTTT
.	TRBV10-2	TRBJ2-3	TRBD1	CASSEEQGRTDTQYF	TGCGCCAGCAGTGAGGAACAGGGGCGTACAGATACGCAGTATTTT
few	TRBV9	TRBJ2-7	TRBD2	CASSAGTSSTYEQYF	TGTGCCAGCAGCGCCGGGACTAGCTCGACCTACGAGCAGTACTTC
.	TRBV15	TRBJ2-4	.	CATSRDPPGTKNIQYF	TGTGCCACCAGCAGAGATCCCCCGGGGACAAAAAACATTCAGTACTTC
.	TRBV7-7	TRBJ2-1	TRBD2	CASSFRTGTSGSSYNEQFF	TGTGCCAGCAGCTTCCGGACCGGGACTAGCGGGAGCTCCTACAATGAGCAGTTCTTC
medium-sized	TRBV6-1	TRBJ2-1	.	CASSKAGGAANYNEQFF	TGTGCCAGCAGCAAGGCCGGTGGAGCGGCCAACTACAATGAGCAGTTCTTC
.	TRBV9	TRBJ2-2	.	CASSPERQNTGELFF	TGTGCCAGCAGCCCCGAAAGACAGAACACCGGGGAGCTGTTTTTT
few	TRBV7-4	TRBJ2-3	.	CASSSASDTQYF	TGTGCCAGCAGCTCAGCATCAGATACGCAGTATTTT
.	TRBV20-1	TRBJ2-1	TRBD2	CSAGLAGAYNEQFF	TGCAGTGCCGGACTAGCGGGAGCCTACAATGAGCAGTTCTTC
.	TRBV11-2	TRBJ1-5	.	CASSLDREPRPQHF	TGTGCCAGCAGCTTAGACCGCGAGCCTCGGCCCCAGCATTTT